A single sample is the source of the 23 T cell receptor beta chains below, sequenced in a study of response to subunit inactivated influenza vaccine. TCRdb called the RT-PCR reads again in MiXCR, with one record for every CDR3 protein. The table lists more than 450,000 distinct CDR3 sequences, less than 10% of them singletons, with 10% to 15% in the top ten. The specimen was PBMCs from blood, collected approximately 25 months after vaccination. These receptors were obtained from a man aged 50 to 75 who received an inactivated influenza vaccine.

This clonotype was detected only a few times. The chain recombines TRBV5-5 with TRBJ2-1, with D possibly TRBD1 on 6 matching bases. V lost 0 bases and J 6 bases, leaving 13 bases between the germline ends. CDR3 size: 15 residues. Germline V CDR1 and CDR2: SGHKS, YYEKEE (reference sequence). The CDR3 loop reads CASSLGGLTRNEQFF. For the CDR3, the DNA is TGTGCCAGCAGCTTGGGGGGGCTTACTCGCAATGAGCAGTTCTTC.

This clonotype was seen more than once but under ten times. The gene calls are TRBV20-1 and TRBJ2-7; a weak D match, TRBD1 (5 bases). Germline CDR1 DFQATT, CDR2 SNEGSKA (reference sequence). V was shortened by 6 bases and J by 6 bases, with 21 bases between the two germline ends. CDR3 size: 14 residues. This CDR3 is CSAGQWSGIGEQYF. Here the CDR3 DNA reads TGCAGTGCCGGTCAGTGGTCAGGGATCGGCGAGCAGTACTTC.

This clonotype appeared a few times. The CDR3 coding sequence is TGTGCCAGCAGTTTAAAGGCCTGGCAGGGCTACAATGAGCAGTTCTTC. Translated: CASSLKAWQGYNEQFF. The chain uses TRBV27 and TRBJ2-1, with D perhaps matching TRBD1 (5 bases). V lost 2 bases to trimming and J lost 3 bases, with 14 bases between them. This CDR3 is 16 amino acids long. Germline CDR1 reads MNHEY; CDR2 reads SMNVEV (reference sequence).

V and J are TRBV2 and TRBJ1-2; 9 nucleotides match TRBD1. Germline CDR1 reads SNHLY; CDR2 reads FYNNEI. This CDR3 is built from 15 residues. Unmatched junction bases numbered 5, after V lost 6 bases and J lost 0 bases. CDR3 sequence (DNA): TGTGCCAGCAGAGCACAGGGGGCCACTAACTATGGCTACACCTTC. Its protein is CASRAQGATNYGYTF.

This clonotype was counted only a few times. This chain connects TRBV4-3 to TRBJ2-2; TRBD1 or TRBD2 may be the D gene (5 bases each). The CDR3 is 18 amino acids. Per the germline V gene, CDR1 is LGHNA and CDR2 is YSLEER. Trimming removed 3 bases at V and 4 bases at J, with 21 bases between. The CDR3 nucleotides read TGCGCCAGCAGCCACCGGGTGGCCGGGGCACCGGGCACCGGGGAGCTGTTTTTT. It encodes CASSHRVAGAPGTGELFF.

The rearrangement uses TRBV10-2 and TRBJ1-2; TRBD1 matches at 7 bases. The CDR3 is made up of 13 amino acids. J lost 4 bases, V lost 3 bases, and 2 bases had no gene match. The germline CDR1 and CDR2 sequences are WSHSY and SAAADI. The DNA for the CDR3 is TGCGCCAGCAGTGATCAGGGGGGCTATGGCTACACCTTC. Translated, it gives CASSDQGGYGYTF.

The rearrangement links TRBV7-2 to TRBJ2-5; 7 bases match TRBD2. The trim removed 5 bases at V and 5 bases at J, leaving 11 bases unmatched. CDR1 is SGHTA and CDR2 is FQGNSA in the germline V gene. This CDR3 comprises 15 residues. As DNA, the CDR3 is TGTGCCAGCAGCCTCGGGACTACCTACTTGGAGACCCAGTACTTC. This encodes CASSLGTTYLETQYF.

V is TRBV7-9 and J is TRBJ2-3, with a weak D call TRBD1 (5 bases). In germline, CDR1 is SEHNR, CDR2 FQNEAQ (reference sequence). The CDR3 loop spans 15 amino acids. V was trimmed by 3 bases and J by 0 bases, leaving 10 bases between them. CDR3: CASSFGPGSTDTQYF. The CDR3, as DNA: TGTGCCAGCAGCTTTGGCCCAGGGAGCACAGATACGCAGTATTTT.

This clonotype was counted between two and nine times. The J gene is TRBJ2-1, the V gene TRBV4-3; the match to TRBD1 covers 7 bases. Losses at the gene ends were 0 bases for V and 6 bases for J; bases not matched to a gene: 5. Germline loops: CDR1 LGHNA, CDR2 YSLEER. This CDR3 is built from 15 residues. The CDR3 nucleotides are TGCGCCAGCAGCCAAGATTGGACAGGCTTCAATGAGCAGTTCTTC. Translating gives CASSQDWTGFNEQFF.

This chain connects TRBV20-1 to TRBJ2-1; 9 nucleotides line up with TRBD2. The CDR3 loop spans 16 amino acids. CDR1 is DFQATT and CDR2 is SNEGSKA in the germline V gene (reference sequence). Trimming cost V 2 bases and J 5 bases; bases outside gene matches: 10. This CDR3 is CSARTAGGQVNNEQFF. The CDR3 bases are TGCAGTGCTAGAACAGCGGGGGGCCAAGTAAACAATGAGCAGTTCTTC.

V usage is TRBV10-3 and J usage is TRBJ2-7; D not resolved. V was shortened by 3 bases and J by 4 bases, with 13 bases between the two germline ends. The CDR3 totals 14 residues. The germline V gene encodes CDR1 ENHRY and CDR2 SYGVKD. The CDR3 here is CAISDLSRSYEQYF. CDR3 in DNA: TGTGCCATCAGTGACCTCAGTAGGTCTTACGAGCAGTACTTC.

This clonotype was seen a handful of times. The CDR3 coding sequence is TGTGCCAGCAGCTTAACGGGACTAGCGCCGAATGAGCAGTTCTTC. As protein: CASSLTGLAPNEQFF. The gene calls are TRBV7-9 and TRBJ2-1; 10 bases line up with TRBD2. Germline values: CDR1 SEHNR, CDR2 FQNEAQ (reference sequence). CDR3 length: 15 residues. V trimming: 2 bases; J trimming: 7 bases; junction bases outside the gene matches: 5.

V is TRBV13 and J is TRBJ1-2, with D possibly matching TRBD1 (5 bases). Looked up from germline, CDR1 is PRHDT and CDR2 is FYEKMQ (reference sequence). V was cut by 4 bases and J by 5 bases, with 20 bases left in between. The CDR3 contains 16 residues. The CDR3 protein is CASSSRRSRVGYGYTF. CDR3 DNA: TGTGCCAGCAGCTCGAGGCGCTCCAGGGTCGGGTATGGCTACACCTTC.

The CDR3 DNA reads TGTGCCAGCTGTTCCGAGTTCTATGGCTACACCTTC. This gives the protein CASCSEFYGYTF. The J gene is TRBJ1-2, the V gene TRBV28; the D is unclear. The CDR3 totals 12 residues. V was pared by 8 bases and J by 4 bases, with 11 bases between. Looked up from germline, CDR1 is MDHEN and CDR2 is SYDVKM.

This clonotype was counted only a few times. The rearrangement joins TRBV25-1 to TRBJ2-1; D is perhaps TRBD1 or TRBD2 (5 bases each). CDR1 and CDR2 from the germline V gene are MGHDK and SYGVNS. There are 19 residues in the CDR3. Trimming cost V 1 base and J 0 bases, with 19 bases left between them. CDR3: CASSESKVRGAYSYNEQFF. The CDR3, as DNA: TGTGCCAGCAGTGAATCAAAGGTACGAGGGGCCTACTCCTACAATGAGCAGTTCTTC.

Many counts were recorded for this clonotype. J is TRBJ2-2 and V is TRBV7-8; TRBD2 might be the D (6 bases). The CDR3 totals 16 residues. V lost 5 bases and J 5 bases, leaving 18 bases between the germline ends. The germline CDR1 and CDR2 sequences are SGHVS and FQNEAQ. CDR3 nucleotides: TGTGCCAGCAGCCTCTTCTCGGGGGTTTCGACCGGGGAGCTGTTTTTT. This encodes CASSLFSGVSTGELFF. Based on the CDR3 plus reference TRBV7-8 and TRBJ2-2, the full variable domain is GAGVSQSPRYKVAKRGQDVALRCDPISGHVSLFWYQQALGQGPEFLTYFQNEAQLDKSGLPSDRFFAERPEGSVSTLKIQRTQQEDSAVYLCASSLFSGVSTGELFFGEGSRLTVL.

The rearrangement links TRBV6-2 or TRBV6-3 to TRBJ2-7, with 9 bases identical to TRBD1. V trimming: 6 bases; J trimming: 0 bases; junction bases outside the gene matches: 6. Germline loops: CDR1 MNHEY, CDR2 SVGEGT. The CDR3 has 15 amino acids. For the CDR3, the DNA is TGTGCCAGCAGATTAACAGGGGGCCTCTCCTACGAGCAGTACTTC. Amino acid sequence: CASRLTGGLSYEQYF.

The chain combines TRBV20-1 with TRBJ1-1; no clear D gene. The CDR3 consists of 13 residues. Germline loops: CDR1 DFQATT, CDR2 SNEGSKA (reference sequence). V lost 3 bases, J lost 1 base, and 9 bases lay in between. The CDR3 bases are TGCAGTGCTAGTTATTTCAGGAACACTGAAGCTTTCTTT. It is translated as CSASYFRNTEAFF.

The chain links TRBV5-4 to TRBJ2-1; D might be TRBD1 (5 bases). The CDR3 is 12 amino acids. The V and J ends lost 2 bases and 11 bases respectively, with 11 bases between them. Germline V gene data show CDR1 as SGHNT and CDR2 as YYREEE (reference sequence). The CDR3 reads CASSFIGEKQFF. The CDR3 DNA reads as TGTGCCAGCAGCTTCATAGGGGAAAAGCAGTTCTTC.

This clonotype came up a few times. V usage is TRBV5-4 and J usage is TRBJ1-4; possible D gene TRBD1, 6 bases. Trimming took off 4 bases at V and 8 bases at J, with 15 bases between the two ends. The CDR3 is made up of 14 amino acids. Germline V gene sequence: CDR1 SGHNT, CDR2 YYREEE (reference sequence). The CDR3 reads CASSGEGTSEKLFF. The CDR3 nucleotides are TGTGCCAGCAGCGGAGAGGGGACATCCGAAAAACTGTTTTTT.

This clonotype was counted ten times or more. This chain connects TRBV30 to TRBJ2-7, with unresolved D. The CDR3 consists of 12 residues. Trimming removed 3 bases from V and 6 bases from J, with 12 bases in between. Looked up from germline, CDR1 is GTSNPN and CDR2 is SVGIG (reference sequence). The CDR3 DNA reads TGTGCCTGGAGCAATAGTGGCGCCGAGCAGTACTTC. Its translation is CAWSNSGAEQYF.

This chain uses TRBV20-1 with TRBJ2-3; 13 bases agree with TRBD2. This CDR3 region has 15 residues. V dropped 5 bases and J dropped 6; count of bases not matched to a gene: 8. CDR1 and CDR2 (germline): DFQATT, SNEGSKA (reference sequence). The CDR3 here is CSAQRTSGGADTQYF. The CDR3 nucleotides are TGCAGTGCTCAAAGAACTAGCGGGGGGGCGGATACGCAGTATTTT.

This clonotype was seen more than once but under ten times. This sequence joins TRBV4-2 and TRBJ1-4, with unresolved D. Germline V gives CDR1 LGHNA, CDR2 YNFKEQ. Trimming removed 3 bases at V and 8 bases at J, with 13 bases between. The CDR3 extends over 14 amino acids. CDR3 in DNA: TGTGCCAGCAGCCACAAGAGGTCTGGCGAAAAACTGTTTTTT. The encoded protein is CASSHKRSGEKLFF.